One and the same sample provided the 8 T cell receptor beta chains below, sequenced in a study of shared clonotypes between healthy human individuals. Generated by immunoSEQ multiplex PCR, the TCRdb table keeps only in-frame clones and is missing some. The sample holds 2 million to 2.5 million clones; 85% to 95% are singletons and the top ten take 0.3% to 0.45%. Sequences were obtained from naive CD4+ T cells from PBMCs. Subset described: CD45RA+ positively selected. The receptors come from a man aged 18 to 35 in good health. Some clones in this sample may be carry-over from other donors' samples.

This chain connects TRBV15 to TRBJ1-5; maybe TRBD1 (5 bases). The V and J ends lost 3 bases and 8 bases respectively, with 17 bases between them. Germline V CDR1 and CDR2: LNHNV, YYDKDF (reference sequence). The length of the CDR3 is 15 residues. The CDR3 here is CATSSDRSRGEPQHF. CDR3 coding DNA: TGTGCCACCAGCAGTGATAGGAGTCGAGGGGAGCCCCAGCATTTT.

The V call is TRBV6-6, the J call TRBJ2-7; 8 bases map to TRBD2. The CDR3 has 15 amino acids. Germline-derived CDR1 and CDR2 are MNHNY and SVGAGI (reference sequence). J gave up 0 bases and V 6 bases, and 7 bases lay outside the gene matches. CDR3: CASSNGRGPSYEQYF. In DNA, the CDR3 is TGTGCCAGCAGCAACGGGAGGGGACCCTCCTACGAGCAGTACTTC.

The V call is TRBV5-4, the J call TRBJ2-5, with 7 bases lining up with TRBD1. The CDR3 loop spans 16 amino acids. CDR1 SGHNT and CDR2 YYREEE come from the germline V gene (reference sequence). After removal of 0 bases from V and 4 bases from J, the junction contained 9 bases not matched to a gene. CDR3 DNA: TGTGCCAGCAGCTTGGGTGCAGGGGGTCCTATAGAGACCCAGTACTTC. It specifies CASSLGAGGPIETQYF.

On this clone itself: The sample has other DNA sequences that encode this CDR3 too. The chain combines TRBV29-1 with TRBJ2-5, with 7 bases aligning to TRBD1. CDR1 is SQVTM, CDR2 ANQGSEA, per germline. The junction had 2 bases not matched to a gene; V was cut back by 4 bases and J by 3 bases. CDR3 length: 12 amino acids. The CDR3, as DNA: TGCAGCGTTGTGGGGACAGAAGAGACCCAGTACTTC. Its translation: CSVVGTEETQYF.

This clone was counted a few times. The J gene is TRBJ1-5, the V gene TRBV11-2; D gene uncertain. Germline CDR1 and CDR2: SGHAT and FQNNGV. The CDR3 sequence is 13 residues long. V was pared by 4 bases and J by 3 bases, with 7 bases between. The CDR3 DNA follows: TGTGCCAGCAGCTCAACTACCAATCAGCCCCAGCATTTT. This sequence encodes CASSSTTNQPQHF.

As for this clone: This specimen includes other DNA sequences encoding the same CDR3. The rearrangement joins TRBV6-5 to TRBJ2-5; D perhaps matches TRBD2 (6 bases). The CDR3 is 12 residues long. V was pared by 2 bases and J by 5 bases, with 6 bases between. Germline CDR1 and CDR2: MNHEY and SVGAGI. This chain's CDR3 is CASSYGRETQYF. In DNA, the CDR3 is TGTGCCAGCAGTTACGGGAGGGAGACCCAGTACTTC.

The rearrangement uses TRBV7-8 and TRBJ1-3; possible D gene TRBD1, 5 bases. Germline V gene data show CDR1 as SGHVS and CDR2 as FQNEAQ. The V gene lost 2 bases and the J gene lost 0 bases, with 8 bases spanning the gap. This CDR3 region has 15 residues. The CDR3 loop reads CASSLLRVSGNTIYF. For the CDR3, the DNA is TGTGCCAGCAGCTTACTCAGGGTCTCTGGAAACACCATATATTTT.

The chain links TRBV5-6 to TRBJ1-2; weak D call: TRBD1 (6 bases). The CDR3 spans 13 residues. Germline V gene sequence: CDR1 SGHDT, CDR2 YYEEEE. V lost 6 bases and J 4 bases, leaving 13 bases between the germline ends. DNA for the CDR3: TGTGCCAGCAAGAAGGGGGGGGCCTATGGCTACACCTTC. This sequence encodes CASKKGGAYGYTF.